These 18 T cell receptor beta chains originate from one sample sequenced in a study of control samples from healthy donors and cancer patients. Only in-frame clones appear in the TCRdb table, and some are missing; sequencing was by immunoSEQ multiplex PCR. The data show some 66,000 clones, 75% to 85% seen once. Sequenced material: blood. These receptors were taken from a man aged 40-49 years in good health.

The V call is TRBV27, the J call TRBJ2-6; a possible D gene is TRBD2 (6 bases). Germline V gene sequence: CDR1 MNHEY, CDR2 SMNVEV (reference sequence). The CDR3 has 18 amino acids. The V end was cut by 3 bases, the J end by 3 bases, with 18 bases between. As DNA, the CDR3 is TGTGCCAGCAGTTTCCGCGGGGCAGGGTTGGGTGGGGCCAACGTCCTGACTTTC. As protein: CASSFRGAGLGGANVLTF.

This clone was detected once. Here the CDR3 DNA reads TGTGCCAGCAGCTCCCAAGTTGTCCCCGGGACTGAAGCTTTCTTT. Residues: CASSSQVVPGTEAFF. The chain carries TRBV9 and TRBJ1-1, with D unclear. This CDR3 has 15 residues. The V and J ends lost 4 bases and 5 bases respectively, with 18 bases between them. Per the germline V gene, CDR1 is SGDLS and CDR2 is YYNGEE.

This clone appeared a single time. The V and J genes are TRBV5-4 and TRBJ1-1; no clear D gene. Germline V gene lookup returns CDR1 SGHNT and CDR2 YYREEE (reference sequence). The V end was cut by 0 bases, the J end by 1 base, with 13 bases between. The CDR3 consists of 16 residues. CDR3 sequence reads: CASSLDGWDRNTEAFF. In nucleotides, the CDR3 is TGTGCCAGCAGCTTGGACGGCTGGGATCGGAACACTGAAGCTTTCTTT. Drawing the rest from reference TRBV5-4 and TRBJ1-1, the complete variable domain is ETGVTQSPTHLIKTRGQQVTLRCSSQSGHNTVSWYQQALGQGPQFIFQYYREEENGRGNFPPRFSGLQFPNYSSELNVNALELDDSALYLCASSLDGWDRNTEAFFGQGTRLTVV.

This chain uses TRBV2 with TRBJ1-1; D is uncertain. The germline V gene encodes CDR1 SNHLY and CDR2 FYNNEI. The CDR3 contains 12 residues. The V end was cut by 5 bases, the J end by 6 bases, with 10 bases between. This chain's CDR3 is CASSKDMAEAFF. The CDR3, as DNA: TGTGCCAGCAGTAAGGATATGGCTGAAGCTTTCTTT.

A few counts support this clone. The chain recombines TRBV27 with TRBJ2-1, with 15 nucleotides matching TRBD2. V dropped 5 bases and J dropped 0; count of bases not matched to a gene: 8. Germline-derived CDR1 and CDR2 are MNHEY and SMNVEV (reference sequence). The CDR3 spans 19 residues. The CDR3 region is CASSPFRTSGGGSYNEQFF. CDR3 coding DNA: TGTGCCAGCAGTCCCTTTCGGACTAGCGGGGGGGGCTCCTACAATGAGCAGTTCTTC.

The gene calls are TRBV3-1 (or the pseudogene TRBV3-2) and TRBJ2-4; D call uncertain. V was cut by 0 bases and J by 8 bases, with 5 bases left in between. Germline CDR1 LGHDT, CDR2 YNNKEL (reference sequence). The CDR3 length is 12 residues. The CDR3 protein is CASSQEVDIQYF. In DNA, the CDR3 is TGTGCCAGCAGCCAAGAGGTGGACATTCAGTACTTC.

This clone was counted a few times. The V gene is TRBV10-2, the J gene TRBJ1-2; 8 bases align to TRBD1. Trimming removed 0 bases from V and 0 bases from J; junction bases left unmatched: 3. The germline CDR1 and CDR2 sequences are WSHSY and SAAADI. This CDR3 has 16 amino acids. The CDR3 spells CASSESTGVTNYGYTF. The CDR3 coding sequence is TGCGCCAGCAGTGAGTCGACAGGGGTTACTAACTATGGCTACACCTTC.

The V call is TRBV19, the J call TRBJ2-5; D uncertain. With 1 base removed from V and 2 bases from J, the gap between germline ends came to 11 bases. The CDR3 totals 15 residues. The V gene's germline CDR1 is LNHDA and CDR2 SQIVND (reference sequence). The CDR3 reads CASSIVGHGQETQYF. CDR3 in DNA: TGTGCCAGTAGTATAGTCGGGCACGGACAAGAGACCCAGTACTTC.

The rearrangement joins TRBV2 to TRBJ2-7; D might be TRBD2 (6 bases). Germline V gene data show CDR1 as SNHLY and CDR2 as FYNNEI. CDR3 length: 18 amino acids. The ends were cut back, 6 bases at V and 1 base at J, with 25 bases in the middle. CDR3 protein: CASRKGTAGAASSYEQYF. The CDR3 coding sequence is TGTGCCAGCAGGAAAGGGACTGCTGGTGCCGCGTCGTCCTACGAGCAGTACTTC. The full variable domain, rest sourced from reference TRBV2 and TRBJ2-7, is EPEVTQTPSHQVTQMGQEVILRCVPISNHLYFYWYRQILGQKVEFLVSFYNNEISEKSEIFDDQFSVERPDGSNFTLKIRSTKLEDSAMYFCASRKGTAGAASSYEQYFGPGTRLTVT.

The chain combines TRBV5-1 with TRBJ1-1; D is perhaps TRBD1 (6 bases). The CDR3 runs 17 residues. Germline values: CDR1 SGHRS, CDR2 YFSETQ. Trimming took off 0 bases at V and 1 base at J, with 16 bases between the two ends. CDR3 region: CASSLVGGGSGNTEAFF. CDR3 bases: TGCGCCAGCAGCTTGGTAGGGGGAGGGTCCGGGAACACTGAAGCTTTCTTT.

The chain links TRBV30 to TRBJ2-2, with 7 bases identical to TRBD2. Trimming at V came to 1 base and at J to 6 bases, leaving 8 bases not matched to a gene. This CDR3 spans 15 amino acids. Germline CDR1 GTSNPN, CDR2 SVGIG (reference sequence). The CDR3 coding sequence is TGTGCCTGGAGTGGGTCTTGGGGGGGTTCCGGGGAGCTGTTTTTT. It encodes CAWSGSWGGSGELFF.

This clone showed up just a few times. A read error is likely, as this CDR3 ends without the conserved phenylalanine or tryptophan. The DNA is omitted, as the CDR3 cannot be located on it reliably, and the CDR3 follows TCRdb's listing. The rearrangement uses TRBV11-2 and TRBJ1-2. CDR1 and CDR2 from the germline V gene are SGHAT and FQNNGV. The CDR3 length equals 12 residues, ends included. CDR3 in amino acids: CASSLDPRDCSV.

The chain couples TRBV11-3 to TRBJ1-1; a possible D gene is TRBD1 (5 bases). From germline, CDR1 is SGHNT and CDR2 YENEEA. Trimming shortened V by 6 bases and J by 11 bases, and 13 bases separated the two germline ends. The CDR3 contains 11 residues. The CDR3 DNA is TGTGCCAGCAGGCTCGGCAGGGAGGCTTTCTTT. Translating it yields CASRLGREAFF.

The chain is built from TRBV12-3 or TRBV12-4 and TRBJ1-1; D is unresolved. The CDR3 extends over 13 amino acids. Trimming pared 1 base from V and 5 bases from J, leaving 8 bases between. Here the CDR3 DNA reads TGTGCCAGCAGTTTAGGCGGCCCAACTGAAGCTTTCTTT. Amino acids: CASSLGGPTEAFF.

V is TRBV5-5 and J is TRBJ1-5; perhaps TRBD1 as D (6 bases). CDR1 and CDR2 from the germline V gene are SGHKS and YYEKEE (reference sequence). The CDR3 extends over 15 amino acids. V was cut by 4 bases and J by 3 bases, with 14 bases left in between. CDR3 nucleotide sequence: TGTGCCAGCAGCCCGGGGCAGGGGAACAATCAGCCCCAGCATTTT. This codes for CASSPGQGNNQPQHF.

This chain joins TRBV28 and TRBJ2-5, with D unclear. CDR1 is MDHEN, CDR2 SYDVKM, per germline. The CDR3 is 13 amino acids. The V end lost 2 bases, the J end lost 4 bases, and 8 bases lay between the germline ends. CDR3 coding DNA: TGTGCCAGCAGTTTACCATCGACAGAGACCCAGTACTTC. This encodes CASSLPSTETQYF.

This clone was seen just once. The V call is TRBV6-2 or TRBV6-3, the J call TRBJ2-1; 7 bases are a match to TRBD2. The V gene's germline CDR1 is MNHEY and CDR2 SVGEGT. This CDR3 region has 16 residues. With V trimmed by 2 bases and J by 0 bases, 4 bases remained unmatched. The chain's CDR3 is CASSYGGESSYNEQFF. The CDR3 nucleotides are TGTGCCAGCAGTTACGGGGGGGAAAGCTCCTACAATGAGCAGTTCTTC.

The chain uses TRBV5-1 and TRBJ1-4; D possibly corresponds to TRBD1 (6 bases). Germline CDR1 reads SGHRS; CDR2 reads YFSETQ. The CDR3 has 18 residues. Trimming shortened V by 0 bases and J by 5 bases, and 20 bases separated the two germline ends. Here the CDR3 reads CASSLDLLGAGANEKLFF. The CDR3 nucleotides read TGCGCCAGCAGCTTGGATTTGCTGGGGGCGGGGGCAAATGAAAAACTGTTTTTT.